This entry describes one TCR beta chain. Its antigen remains unidentified. Compared with germline, one end of the junction differs, possibly owing to a read error. These data come from a study of T-cell memory formation after mild COVID-19. Study-level points and caveats: The study found contracting CD4+ clones mainly in CM and EM and contracting CD8+ clones in EMRA. Researchers found some responding clones in pre-infection memory, a sign that cross-reactive memory joined. Contracting clones, day 15 to 85, had balanced CD4/CD8, and later expanders favored CD4+.

One entry per CDR3 protein, called by TCRdb with MiXCR from the 5' RACE reads. The sample includes a few hundred thousand distinct CDR3 sequences, 20% to 25% of them seen just once. CDR1 is SGHDT and CDR2 is YYEEEE in the germline V gene. The CDR3 has 12 residues. The chain recombines TRBV5-6 with TRBJ1-1; D is ambiguous. The TCR sequence derives from a man younger than 30 who had mild COVID-19 (a few samples of this study predate the infection). Cell type and time point are not known. The specimen was PBMCs or a T cell subset sorted from them (not recorded which). In DNA, the CDR3 is TGTGACAGCAGCTTTGACGACACTGAAGCTTTCTTT. This encodes CDSSFDDTEAFF.